The 27 T cell receptor beta chains below come from one sample, sequenced in a study of cytomegalovirus exposure and HLA in healthy donors. Only in-frame clones appear in the TCRdb table, and some are missing; sequencing was by immunoSEQ multiplex PCR. Here the sample spans approximately 120,000 clones, 90% to 95% being singletons. Sequenced sample: PBMCs. Every receptor here comes from a woman in her late teens or twenties in good health and CMV-seronegative.

The count of this clone is one. The rearrangement links TRBV5-4 to TRBJ1-4, with TRBD1 matching 7 bases. In germline, CDR1 is SGHNT, CDR2 YYREEE (reference sequence). The CDR3 consists of 15 residues. The V segment lost 5 bases and the J segment 8 bases; nucleotides outside the gene matches: 12. Here the CDR3 reads CASSSITGEQEKLFF. CDR3 DNA sequence: TGTGCCAGCAGTTCCATCACAGGGGAGCAGGAAAAACTGTTTTTT.

The chain combines TRBV9 with TRBJ1-1; TRBD1 is a possible D gene (6 bases). The CDR3 runs 16 residues. Trimming stripped 9 bases from V and 8 bases from J, with 29 bases between. Germline CDR1 SGDLS, CDR2 YYNGEE. The CDR3 protein is CAITSGGGTLFAEAFF. CDR3 nucleotide sequence: TGTGCCATTACCTCCGGGGGAGGGACACTATTCGCCGAAGCTTTCTTT.

The rearrangement uses TRBV28 and TRBJ2-7; 7 nucleotides line up with TRBD2. V was pared by 4 bases and J by 1 base, with 7 bases of the junction left unmatched. Germline V gene sequence: CDR1 MDHEN, CDR2 SYDVKM. The CDR3 has 15 amino acids. The CDR3 is CASSSAGLSSYEQYF. In DNA, the CDR3 is TGTGCCAGCAGTTCAGCGGGACTGAGTTCCTACGAGCAGTACTTC.

The J gene is TRBJ1-1, the V gene TRBV27; D uncertain. The CDR3 length is 15 residues. V lost 0 bases to trimming and J lost 1 base, with 9 bases between them. Germline-derived CDR1 and CDR2 are MNHEY and SMNVEV (reference sequence). In nucleotides, the CDR3 is TGTGCCAGCAGTTTATCATCGGGTTCGAACACTGAAGCTTTCTTT. The encoded protein is CASSLSSGSNTEAFF.

The chain uses TRBV6-6 and TRBJ1-5; D is unclear. V shed 7 bases and J shed 5 bases, with 18 bases lying between them. This CDR3 is built from 15 residues. Germline V gives CDR1 MNHNY, CDR2 SVGAGI (reference sequence). In DNA form, the CDR3 reads TGTGCCAGCACCCCCCCGCTAGGCCGGGATCAGCCCCAGCATTTT. Translated, it gives CASTPPLGRDQPQHF.

The J gene is TRBJ1-3, the V gene TRBV2; the D is unclear. Trimming removed 6 bases from V and 0 bases from J, with 12 bases in between. The CDR3 length is 15 residues. The germline V gene encodes CDR1 SNHLY and CDR2 FYNNEI. CDR3 in amino acids: CASRLSEGSGNTIYF. Written as DNA, the CDR3 is TGTGCCAGCAGACTATCTGAGGGCTCTGGAAACACCATATATTTT. The complete variable domain, with remaining parts taken from reference TRBV2 and TRBJ1-3, reads EPEVTQTPSHQVTQMGQEVILRCVPISNHLYFYWYRQILGQKVEFLVSFYNNEISEKSEIFDDQFSVERPDGSNFTLKIRSTKLEDSAMYFCASRLSEGSGNTIYFGEGSWLTVV.

This clone was seen only once. The chain links TRBV10-3 to TRBJ2-3; 7 bases match TRBD2. Germline V gene sequence: CDR1 ENHRY, CDR2 SYGVKD. The CDR3 is 14 amino acids. The V and J ends lost 4 bases and 0 bases, in that order; junction bases with no gene match: 1. CDR3 in DNA: TGTGCCATCAGTGGGCGGGAGAGCACAGATACGCAGTATTTT. Translating gives CAISGRESTDTQYF.

J is TRBJ2-5 and V is TRBV4-1, with D possibly TRBD2 on 5 matching bases. The CDR3 length is 17 residues. Germline lookup yields CDR1 MGHRA and CDR2 YSYEKL. Trimming took off 0 bases at V and 2 bases at J, with 16 bases between the two ends. This CDR3 is CASSQDRPGTRQETQYF. The CDR3 DNA reads as TGCGCCAGCAGCCAAGATCGACCGGGAACGAGACAAGAGACCCAGTACTTC.

This clone was recorded only once. The chain recombines TRBV20-1 with TRBJ2-1; no firm D call. The CDR3 has 11 residues. Looked up from germline, CDR1 is DFQATT and CDR2 is SNEGSKA (reference sequence). V dropped 3 bases and J dropped 8 bases, with 8 bases sitting between them. CDR3 amino acids: CSASRVYEQFF. For the CDR3, the DNA is TGCAGTGCTAGCCGGGTCTATGAGCAGTTCTTC.

Written as DNA, the CDR3 is TGTGCCAGCAGCTTAGAGGCACCCTACGAGCAGTACTTC. Protein product: CASSLEAPYEQYF. This sequence joins TRBV11-2 and TRBJ2-7; D remains ambiguous. The CDR3 runs to 13 residues. Germline CDR1 reads SGHAT; CDR2 reads FQNNGV. V lost 0 bases and J 2 bases, leaving 5 bases between the germline ends.

The gene calls are TRBV13 and TRBJ2-2, with 10 bases matching TRBD2. Germline V gives CDR1 PRHDT, CDR2 FYEKMQ (reference sequence). There are 15 residues in the CDR3. Losses at the gene ends were 5 bases for V and 1 base for J; bases not matched to a gene: 1. The CDR3: CASSRLAGNTGELFF. The CDR3 bases are TGTGCCAGCAGCCGACTAGCGGGGAACACCGGGGAGCTGTTTTTT.

V and J are TRBV6-5 and TRBJ2-5, with a tentative D call TRBD2 (6 bases). Trimming took off 6 bases at V and 5 bases at J, with 19 bases between the two ends. Germline assignment: CDR1 MNHEY and CDR2 SVGAGI. The CDR3 totals 15 residues. The CDR3 DNA follows: TGTGCCAGCAGGCCCTGGCGGGACCTCGGGGAGACCCAGTACTTC. This sequence encodes CASRPWRDLGETQYF.

This chain uses TRBV2 with TRBJ1-5; no firm D call. This CDR3 is built from 14 residues. Germline-derived CDR1 and CDR2 are SNHLY and FYNNEI. Trimming removed 6 bases from V and 0 bases from J, with 9 bases in between. CDR3 DNA: TGTGCCAGCAGGGAACACAATAGCAATCAGCCCCAGCATTTT. This codes for CASREHNSNQPQHF.

The chain employs TRBV27 and TRBJ1-1; 7 nucleotides align to TRBD1. CDR3 length equals 15 residues. Looked up from germline, CDR1 is MNHEY and CDR2 is SMNVEV (reference sequence). The J segment lost 1 base and the V segment lost 6 bases, leaving 8 bases of the junction unmatched. In DNA form, the CDR3 reads TGTGCCAGCAGCAGAGACAGGGTAAGGAACACTGAAGCTTTCTTT. Translating it yields CASSRDRVRNTEAFF.

V and J are TRBV28 and TRBJ1-5; TRBD1 aligns across 10 bases. Trimming removed 5 bases from V and 6 bases from J; junction bases left unmatched: 10. The CDR3 length is 16 residues. From germline, CDR1 is MDHEN and CDR2 SYDVKM. The CDR3 here is CASSHRQGALGQPQHF. CDR3 nucleotide sequence: TGTGCCAGCAGTCATAGACAGGGGGCGTTGGGTCAGCCCCAGCATTTT.

The chain links TRBV5-6 to TRBJ1-5, with a weak D call TRBD1 (5 bases). Between the trimmed V and J ends, which lost 2 bases and 5 bases, there was a span of 8 bases. This CDR3 has 13 amino acids. Per germline, CDR1 SGHDT and CDR2 YYEEEE. CDR3 sequence reads: CASSFRGYQPQHF. The CDR3, as DNA: TGTGCCAGCAGCTTTCGGGGGTATCAGCCCCAGCATTTT.

CDR3 region: CASIPGQGLNGELFF. The DNA for the CDR3 is TGTGCCAGCATTCCGGGACAGGGCCTTAACGGGGAGCTGTTTTTT. The chain uses TRBV6-1 and TRBJ2-2, with 9 bases that match TRBD1. Unmatched junction bases numbered 10, after V lost 7 bases and J lost 7 bases. The length of the CDR3 is 15 residues. Germline CDR1 MNHNS, CDR2 SASEGT.

CDR3 nucleotides: TGCGCCAGCAGAGCGAACGGGGGAGAGCAGTTCTTC. This gives the protein CASRANGGEQFF. The genes are TRBV10-1 and TRBJ2-1; a weak D match, TRBD2 (6 bases). The germline CDR1 and CDR2 sequences are WNHNN and SYGVQD (reference sequence). V was shortened by 6 bases and J by 10 bases, with 13 bases between the two germline ends. The CDR3 spans 12 residues.

The chain recombines TRBV5-1 with TRBJ1-2; weak D call: TRBD1 (5 bases). V shed 4 bases and J shed 4 bases, with 17 bases lying between them. Germline V CDR1 and CDR2: SGHRS, YFSETQ. The CDR3 loop spans 15 amino acids. CDR3 bases: TGCGCCAGCAGCGCCTTTGACGAGGGACTCTATGGCTACACCTTC. Residues: CASSAFDEGLYGYTF.

CDR3 in DNA: TGCGCCAGCAGCCAAGATCTCTTGGTAGCAGGAAACACCATATATTTT. This translates into CASSQDLLVAGNTIYF. This chain joins TRBV4-1 and TRBJ1-3; no clear D. Trimming shortened V by 0 bases and J by 4 bases, and 13 bases separated the two germline ends. The germline V gene encodes CDR1 MGHRA and CDR2 YSYEKL. The CDR3 covers 16 residues.

CDR3 bases: TGCGCCAGCAGCTATAGCGGAGCGAACACTGAAGCTTTCTTT. This encodes CASSYSGANTEAFF. The rearrangement joins TRBV5-1 to TRBJ1-1; D uncertain. CDR3 length equals 14 residues. Per germline, CDR1 SGHRS and CDR2 YFSETQ. V was cut by 3 bases and J by 1 base, with 10 bases left in between.

The chain carries TRBV30 and TRBJ1-2, with a weak D call TRBD1 (5 bases). The CDR3 contains 14 residues. Germline V gene data show CDR1 as GTSNPN and CDR2 as SVGIG (reference sequence). Between the trimmed V and J ends, which lost 5 bases and 8 bases, there was a span of 21 bases. CDR3 protein: CAWAGSNGGGGYTF. In DNA, the CDR3 is TGTGCCTGGGCGGGGTCCAACGGGGGAGGAGGCTACACCTTC.

J is TRBJ1-1 and V is TRBV4-1; D is uncertain. The ends were cut back, 1 base at V and 6 bases at J, with 9 bases in the middle. Germline-derived CDR1 and CDR2 are MGHRA and YSYEKL. This CDR3 has 13 amino acids. CDR3 amino acids: CASSQGVYSEAFF. The DNA of the CDR3 is TGCGCCAGCAGCCAAGGAGTGTATTCTGAAGCTTTCTTT.

The rearrangement joins TRBV27 to TRBJ2-2; TRBD2 matches 10 bases. Trimming cost V 3 bases and J 8 bases; bases outside gene matches: 12. This CDR3 is built from 17 residues. Germline V gene lookup returns CDR1 MNHEY and CDR2 SMNVEV (reference sequence). Here the CDR3 reads CASSFTGTSALLGELFF. The CDR3 nucleotides are TGTGCCAGCAGTTTCACCGGGACTAGCGCCTTGCTGGGGGAGCTGTTTTTT.

The chain employs TRBV11-1 and TRBJ1-2, with 8 bases that match TRBD1. CDR3 length: 15 residues. After removal of 4 bases from V and 8 bases from J, the junction contained 12 bases not matched to a gene. Germline V CDR1 and CDR2: SGHAT, FQDESV (reference sequence). CDR3: CASSSPGTGSSGYTF. CDR3 nucleotides: TGTGCCAGCAGCTCACCTGGGACAGGAAGTTCGGGCTACACCTTC.

The genes are TRBV10-2 and TRBJ1-3; 8 nucleotides align to TRBD1. Germline CDR1 is WSHSY and CDR2 is SAAADI. This CDR3 contains 15 residues. Germline trimming cut 7 bases from V and 2 bases from J; bases unmatched to any gene: 7. This CDR3 is CASTRGRHAGNTIYF. In DNA, the CDR3 is TGCGCCAGCACCAGGGGGCGGCATGCTGGAAACACCATATATTTT.

The chain carries TRBV4-1 and TRBJ1-2; 8 positions match TRBD1. This CDR3 contains 16 residues. The ends lost 2 bases at V and 7 bases at J; junction bases unmatched: 12. Germline CDR1 MGHRA, CDR2 YSYEKL. The CDR3 loop is CASSQQDRGWGGGYTF. CDR3 DNA: TGCGCCAGCAGCCAACAAGACAGGGGATGGGGCGGTGGCTACACCTTC.